What follows are 10 T cell receptor beta chains derived from one specimen sequenced in a study of T cells after yellow fever vaccination. MiXCR was run by TCRdb on the 5' RACE reads, yielding one entry per CDR3 protein. The sample has approximately 550,000 distinct CDR3 sequences, 15% to 20% seen once. Sample: PBMCs, taken 15 days after the yellow fever booster vaccination. The receptors originated from a man between 25 and 39 years old who received the YFV17D yellow fever vaccine.

The chain carries TRBV29-1 and TRBJ2-2, with D tentatively TRBD2 (7 bases). Germline V gene lookup returns CDR1 SQVTM and CDR2 ANQGSEA. The V gene lost 4 bases and the J gene lost 0 bases, with 12 bases spanning the gap. The CDR3 loop spans 15 amino acids. DNA for the CDR3: TGCAGCGTTGGAAGCGGGACACCGAACACCGGGGAGCTGTTTTTT. The encoded protein is CSVGSGTPNTGELFF.

The CDR3 DNA is TGTGCCAGCTTTGGGACAGGGGGCTTCACTGAAGCTTTCTTT. Its protein product is CASFGTGGFTEAFF. The V call is TRBV12-3 or TRBV12-4, the J call TRBJ1-1; 12 nucleotides agree with TRBD1. J lost 4 bases, V lost 8 bases, and 5 bases had no gene match. The CDR3 has 14 amino acids.

The chain links TRBV29-1 to TRBJ2-5; no clear D. Germline CDR1 and CDR2: SQVTM and ANQGSEA. Trimming cost V 4 bases and J 5 bases, with 11 bases left between them. There are 12 residues in the CDR3. The CDR3 sequence: CSVGPTVETQYF. In DNA, the CDR3 is TGCAGCGTTGGCCCCACAGTGGAGACCCAGTACTTC.

This chain connects TRBV27 to TRBJ2-7; D possibly corresponds to TRBD1 (6 bases). Between the trimmed V and J ends, which lost 4 bases and 5 bases, there was a span of 24 bases. This CDR3 is 17 amino acids long. CDR1 is MNHEY, CDR2 SMNVEV, per germline (reference sequence). The CDR3 DNA reads TGTGCCAGCAGTTCATTAGGCCCACTAACAGGGCCCAACGAGCAGTACTTC. Amino acids: CASSSLGPLTGPNEQYF.

As regards this clonotype: The junction shows a germline mismatch at one end, possibly a read error. The chain links TRBV12-3 or TRBV12-4 to TRBJ2-5, with D maybe TRBD2 (6 bases). The length of the CDR3 is 16 residues. Here the CDR3 DNA reads TGTGCCAGCAGTTTTAGTTCGGGACTTCACCAAGAGGCCCAGTACTTC. Its protein product is CASSFSSGLHQEAQYF.

This clonotype was seen a handful of times. V and J are TRBV20-1 and TRBJ2-3; 10 nucleotides line up with TRBD2. In germline, CDR1 is DFQATT, CDR2 SNEGSKA (reference sequence). This CDR3 contains 17 residues. J gave up 4 bases and V 1 base, and 11 bases lay outside the gene matches. The CDR3 nucleotides read TGCAGTGCTAGAGCCGGTTCTAGCGGGAGTGTTGCAGATACGCAGTATTTT. As protein: CSARAGSSGSVADTQYF.

The rearrangement links TRBV7-2 to TRBJ2-2; 12 bases match TRBD2. Germline CDR1 is SGHTA and CDR2 is FQGNSA. With V trimmed by 4 bases and J by 4 bases, 4 bases remained unmatched. The CDR3 covers 16 residues. The CDR3 here is CASSSGLAGITGELFF. CDR3 sequence (DNA): TGTGCCAGCAGCTCAGGACTAGCGGGGATCACCGGGGAGCTGTTTTTT. Full variable domain (remainder filled in from reference TRBV7-2 and TRBJ2-2): GAGVSQSPSNKVTEKGKDVELRCDPISGHTALYWYRQSLGQGLEFLIYFQGNSAPDKSGLPSDRFSAERTGGSVSTLTIQRTQQEDSAVYLCASSSGLAGITGELFFGEGSRLTVL.

This chain links TRBV20-1 with TRBJ2-2; possibly TRBD2 for D (6 bases). The CDR3 totals 17 residues. Looked up from germline, CDR1 is DFQATT and CDR2 is SNEGSKA (reference sequence). Trimming pared 1 base from V and 3 bases from J, leaving 18 bases between. CDR3 sequence: CSARGRFSGTYTGELFF. In DNA form, the CDR3 reads TGCAGTGCTAGAGGACGCTTTAGCGGAACTTACACCGGGGAGCTGTTTTTT.

The chain links TRBV6-1 to TRBJ2-7, with 7 bases fitting TRBD2. The CDR3 is 13 residues long. Germline V gene lookup returns CDR1 MNHNS and CDR2 SASEGT. Trimming took 4 bases from V and 2 from J; bases not matched to a gene: 2. DNA for the CDR3: TGTGCCAGCAGTGCTAGCGGCCCCTACGAGCAGTACTTC. Encoded protein: CASSASGPYEQYF.

Only a few counts were recorded for this clonotype. The J gene is TRBJ2-7, the V gene TRBV20-1; 9 nucleotides agree with TRBD2. Germline V CDR1 and CDR2: DFQATT, SNEGSKA (reference sequence). CDR3 length: 15 amino acids. With V trimmed by 0 bases and J by 4 bases, 7 bases remained unmatched. CDR3 residues: CSARDPSGISYEQYF. In nucleotides, the CDR3 is TGCAGTGCTAGAGACCCTAGCGGGATTTCGTACGAGCAGTACTTC.